The 29 T cell receptor beta chains in this list originate from one sample, sequenced in a study of blood T cell repertoires in COVID-19. Method: immunoSEQ multiplex PCR; TCRdb's copy keeps in-frame clones and lacks some. The sample lists about 54,000 clones, around nine tenths occurring once. Sequencing was carried out using peripheral blood. The receptor source for this set is a man in his 60s with active COVID-19.

DNA of the CDR3: TGTGCCAGCAGCCAAGATTTAGGGACTAGCGGTGCAGATACGCAGTATTTT. Its translation: CASSQDLGTSGADTQYF. This chain joins TRBV4-2 and TRBJ2-3; 11 bases are a match to TRBD2. Looked up from germline, CDR1 is LGHNA and CDR2 is YNFKEQ. The trim removed 0 bases at V and 4 bases at J, leaving 6 bases unmatched. The CDR3 has 17 residues.

The chain combines TRBV5-6 with TRBJ2-1; weak D call: TRBD1 (5 bases). The CDR3 runs 11 residues. Germline lookup yields CDR1 SGHDT and CDR2 YYEEEE. Trimming pared 0 bases from V and 10 bases from J, leaving 5 bases between. CDR3 sequence reads: CASSLGTEQFF. In DNA form, the CDR3 reads TGTGCCAGCAGCTTGGGGACAGAGCAGTTCTTC.

The chain has TRBV6-5 and TRBJ2-1, with 12 bases identical to TRBD2. J lost 4 bases, V lost 6 bases, and 4 bases had no gene match. The germline V gene has CDR1 MNHEY and CDR2 SVGAGI. The CDR3 consists of 15 residues. The CDR3 protein is CASSGLAGTYNEQFF. CDR3 nucleotides: TGTGCCAGCAGCGGACTAGCGGGAACTTACAATGAGCAGTTCTTC.

The rearrangement links TRBV11-2 to TRBJ2-1; 7 positions match TRBD2. V lost 5 bases and J lost 4; bases outside the gene matches: 5. Looked up from germline, CDR1 is SGHAT and CDR2 is FQNNGV. This CDR3 region has 14 residues. CDR3 region: CASSHSGDYNEQFF. CDR3 coding DNA: TGTGCCAGCAGCCACAGCGGGGATTACAATGAGCAGTTCTTC. The full variable domain, in which reference TRBV11-2 and TRBJ2-1 provide the parts outside the CDR3, is EAGVAQSPRYKIIEKRQSVAFWCNPISGHATLYWYQQILGQGPKLLIQFQNNGVVDDSQLPKDRFSAERLKGVDSTLKIQPAKLEDSAVYLCASSHSGDYNEQFFGPGTRLTVL.

The chain is built from TRBV19 and TRBJ2-7; TRBD1 matches 8 bases. The junction had 7 bases not matched to a gene; V was cut back by 4 bases and J by 5 bases. This CDR3 is built from 14 residues. CDR1 and CDR2 from the germline V gene are LNHDA and SQIVND (reference sequence). The CDR3: CASSKARGRDEQYF. The DNA for the CDR3 is TGTGCCAGTAGTAAAGCCAGGGGGCGCGACGAGCAGTACTTC.

The chain carries TRBV18 and TRBJ1-1; D may be TRBD1 (6 bases). CDR1 KGHSH and CDR2 LQKENI come from the germline V gene. The CDR3 totals 17 residues. V was shortened by 4 bases and J by 4 bases, with 22 bases between the two germline ends. The CDR3 sequence: CASSLTTGGGEGTEAFF. In DNA, the CDR3 is TGTGCCAGCTCACTAACGACAGGTGGCGGCGAAGGCACTGAAGCTTTCTTT. Full variable domain (outside the CDR3, taken from reference TRBV18 and TRBJ1-1): NAGVMQNPRHLVRRRGQEARLRCSPMKGHSHVYWYRQLPEEGLKFMVYLQKENIIDESGMPKERFSAEFPKEGPSILRIQQVVRGDSAAYFCASSLTTGGGEGTEAFFGQGTRLTVV.

This clone occurred a few times. This chain links TRBV30 with TRBJ2-1, with D possibly matching TRBD2 (6 bases). Per the germline V gene, CDR1 is GTSNPN and CDR2 is SVGIG (reference sequence). This CDR3 is built from 12 residues. Trimming left V 1 base short and J 7 bases short, with 8 bases between. In nucleotides, the CDR3 is TGTGCCTGGAGTGGACTAGTGAATGAGCAGTTCTTC. It is translated as CAWSGLVNEQFF.

The chain links TRBV11-2 to TRBJ2-3, with 8 bases matching TRBD2. The trim removed 6 bases at V and 0 bases at J, leaving 14 bases unmatched. This CDR3 is built from 18 residues. Germline V CDR1 and CDR2: SGHAT, FQNNGV. CDR3 residues: CASRFFREGPGSTDTQYF. CDR3 sequence (DNA): TGTGCCAGCAGATTTTTTCGGGAGGGCCCTGGGAGCACAGATACGCAGTATTTT.

The rearrangement uses TRBV7-9 and TRBJ2-3; 10 bases align to TRBD2. J lost 4 bases, V lost 2 bases, and 3 bases had no gene match. The CDR3 sequence is 15 residues long. Germline CDR1 SEHNR, CDR2 FQNEAQ (reference sequence). CDR3 nucleotide sequence: TGTGCCAGCAGCTTAAGCCTAGCGGGAGCAGATACGCAGTATTTT. This translates into CASSLSLAGADTQYF.

The chain employs TRBV10-3 and TRBJ2-7, with 8 bases fitting TRBD2. V lost 6 bases, J lost 7 bases, and 8 bases stayed unmatched. CDR3 size: 13 residues. Germline CDR1 and CDR2: ENHRY and SYGVKD. The CDR3 reads CAIRGDLAGEQYF. In nucleotides, the CDR3 is TGTGCCATCAGGGGGGATTTAGCGGGGGAGCAGTACTTC.

This chain joins TRBV7-2 and TRBJ2-1; D perhaps matches TRBD1 (5 bases). From germline, CDR1 is SGHTA and CDR2 FQGNSA. The CDR3 sequence is 14 residues long. V lost 1 base and J lost 6, with 10 bases in between. CDR3 sequence (DNA): TGTGCCAGCAGCTTAGTAGTGGGGCCCAATGAGCAGTTCTTC. This sequence encodes CASSLVVGPNEQFF.

This chain uses TRBV7-3 with TRBJ1-1; D uncertain. With 5 bases removed from V and 0 bases from J, the gap between germline ends came to 10 bases. The germline gives CDR1 SGHTA, CDR2 FQGTGA. CDR3 length: 14 amino acids. CDR3 residues: CASSLGILNTEAFF. For the CDR3, the DNA is TGTGCCAGCAGCCTAGGTATCCTGAACACTGAAGCTTTCTTT.

The CDR3 loop is CASSPEDRPNTEAFF. The CDR3 region has the DNA TGTGCCAGCTCACCAGAAGACAGACCGAACACTGAAGCTTTCTTT. J is TRBJ1-1 and V is TRBV18; D is possibly TRBD1 (5 bases). Germline assignment: CDR1 KGHSH and CDR2 LQKENI. This CDR3 is 15 amino acids long. V lost 2 bases and J 1 base, leaving 11 bases between the germline ends. Variable domain in full (rest from reference TRBV18 and TRBJ1-1): NAGVMQNPRHLVRRRGQEARLRCSPMKGHSHVYWYRQLPEEGLKFMVYLQKENIIDESGMPKERFSAEFPKEGPSILRIQQVVRGDSAAYFCASSPEDRPNTEAFFGQGTRLTVV.

The V and J genes are TRBV4-1 and TRBJ2-7, with a weak D call TRBD2 (6 bases). Germline V gives CDR1 MGHRA, CDR2 YSYEKL. V lost 1 base to trimming and J lost 6 bases, with 10 bases between them. This CDR3 has 13 amino acids. Here the CDR3 DNA reads TGCGCCAGCAGCCAAGGACTAGATGCCGAGCAGTACTTC. Translated, it gives CASSQGLDAEQYF.

The chain joins TRBV7-8 to TRBJ1-2; a weak D match, TRBD1 (5 bases). The CDR3 runs to 13 residues. V was cut by 0 bases and J by 5 bases, with 7 bases left in between. The V gene's germline CDR1 is SGHVS and CDR2 FQNEAQ. This CDR3 is CASSLATGYGYTF. CDR3 coding DNA: TGTGCCAGCAGCTTAGCAACAGGTTATGGCTACACCTTC. The complete variable domain, with remaining parts taken from reference TRBV7-8 and TRBJ1-2, reads GAGVSQSPRYKVAKRGQDVALRCDPISGHVSLFWYQQALGQGPEFLTYFQNEAQLDKSGLPSDRFFAERPEGSVSTLKIQRTQQEDSAVYLCASSLATGYGYTFGSGTRLTVV.

The chain carries TRBV28 and TRBJ2-7, with D tentatively TRBD2 (6 bases). There are 13 residues in the CDR3. Per the germline V gene, CDR1 is MDHEN and CDR2 is SYDVKM. V dropped 2 bases and J dropped 5 bases, with 10 bases sitting between them. CDR3: CASSLPREDEQYF. The CDR3 coding sequence is TGTGCCAGCAGTTTACCCAGGGAGGACGAGCAGTACTTC.

The V and J genes are TRBV28 and TRBJ2-2, with 13 nucleotides matching TRBD2. Germline V gene data show CDR1 as MDHEN and CDR2 as SYDVKM. The CDR3 is 17 residues long. V gave up 6 bases and J gave up 4 bases; unmatched junction bases: 8. The CDR3 DNA reads as TGTGCCAGCAGATGGACTAGCGGGAGAGTTGGCACCGGGGAGCTGTTTTTT. Translating it yields CASRWTSGRVGTGELFF.

Concerning this clone: One end of the junction fails to match germline, which may point to a read error. The chain joins TRBV5-1 to TRBJ2-7, with TRBD1 matching over 10 bases. Germline lookup yields CDR1 SGHRS and CDR2 YFSETQ. The CDR3 has 13 amino acids. The CDR3 here is CASSDGQGVEQHF. CDR3 DNA: TGCGCCAGCAGCGACGGACAGGGGGTCGAGCAGCACTTC. The full variable domain, with the rest looked up from reference TRBV5-1 and TRBJ2-7, is KAGVTQTPRYLIKTRGQQVTLSCSPISGHRSVSWYQQTPGQGLQFLFEYFSETQRNKGNFPGRFSGRQFSNSRSEMNVSTLELGDSALYLCASSDGQGVEQHFGPGTRLTVT.

The rearrangement links TRBV11-2 to TRBJ1-3; weak D call: TRBD1 (5 bases). The CDR3 is 14 residues long. The V end was cut by 1 base, the J end by 2 bases, with 6 bases between. CDR1 and CDR2 (germline): SGHAT, FQNNGV. Written as DNA, the CDR3 is TGTGCCAGCAGCTTAGGCAGGGCTGGAAACACCATATATTTT. Protein product: CASSLGRAGNTIYF.

The chain joins TRBV6-5 to TRBJ1-2, with 8 bases that match TRBD1. The germline gives CDR1 MNHEY, CDR2 SVGAGI. The CDR3 has 14 residues. The junction had 11 bases not matched to a gene; V was cut back by 7 bases and J by 7 bases. CDR3 sequence (DNA): TGTGCCAGCACCCCCGGACAGGGAGTAGGTGGCTACACCTTC. The encoded protein is CASTPGQGVGGYTF.

This sequence joins TRBV3-1 (or the pseudogene TRBV3-2) and TRBJ2-1; 15 nucleotides align to TRBD2. The CDR3 extends over 16 amino acids. The V and J ends lost 4 bases and 7 bases, in that order; junction bases with no gene match: 5. Germline-derived CDR1 and CDR2 are LGHDT and YNNKEL (reference sequence). The CDR3 sequence is CASSLGTSGRLNEQFF. The CDR3 nucleotides are TGTGCCAGCAGCCTTGGGACTAGCGGGAGGTTGAATGAGCAGTTCTTC.

J is TRBJ2-2 and V is TRBV21-1; the D call of TRBD2 is as the table states it, not checked on the DNA. TRBV21-1 represents a pseudogene. The CDR3 has 17 amino acids. CDR3 in amino acids: CASSKVELAGGTGELFF. The CDR3 DNA is TGTGCCAGCAGCAAAGTGGAGCTAGCGGGAGGCACCGGGGAGCTGTTTTTT.

The chain has TRBV15 and TRBJ2-7; D unclear. The CDR3 loop spans 14 amino acids. The V and J ends lost 0 bases and 9 bases respectively, with 15 bases between them. CDR1 and CDR2 (germline): LNHNV, YYDKDF (reference sequence). The CDR3 region is CATSRDGDSTRQYF. DNA for the CDR3: TGTGCCACCAGCAGAGATGGTGACTCTACGAGGCAGTACTTC.

This chain uses TRBV7-2 with TRBJ2-1; D is unresolved. Germline CDR1 SGHTA, CDR2 FQGNSA. This CDR3 has 16 residues. The V and J ends lost 4 bases and 4 bases respectively, with 17 bases between them. CDR3 amino acids: CASSSRRILEYNEQFF. CDR3 nucleotide sequence: TGTGCCAGCAGCTCCCGCCGGATCCTAGAGTACAATGAGCAGTTCTTC.

The genes are TRBV7-2 and TRBJ2-7; TRBD1 matches at 8 bases. The junction had 7 bases not matched to a gene; V was cut back by 5 bases and J by 4 bases. Germline values: CDR1 SGHTA, CDR2 FQGNSA. This CDR3 is 14 amino acids long. The CDR3 nucleotides read TGTGCCAGCAGCGCAGCCGGGACAGGATACGAGCAGTACTTC. Its protein product is CASSAAGTGYEQYF.

V and J are TRBV14 and TRBJ1-2; 11 bases line up with TRBD1. The germline CDR1 and CDR2 sequences are SGHDN and FVKESK. CDR3 length: 14 amino acids. V lost 3 bases to trimming and J lost 8 bases; unmatched junction nucleotides: 5. The CDR3 DNA is TGTGCCAGCAGCCAGGCCGGGACAGGGGGGGGCTACACCTTC. Amino acids: CASSQAGTGGGYTF.

The V call is TRBV9, the J call TRBJ2-1; 11 positions match TRBD2. CDR1 SGDLS and CDR2 YYNGEE come from the germline V gene. Trimming removed 1 base from V and 8 bases from J; junction bases left unmatched: 5. This CDR3 contains 15 residues. Written as DNA, the CDR3 is TGTGCCAGCAGCGTAACTAGCGGGAGTGAGGATGAGCAGTTCTTC. It translates to CASSVTSGSEDEQFF.

The chain joins TRBV5-1 to TRBJ1-6, with 11 bases fitting TRBD1. CDR3 length: 15 amino acids. Germline CDR1 is SGHRS and CDR2 is YFSETQ. The V and J ends lost 0 bases and 9 bases, in that order; junction bases with no gene match: 2. Written as DNA, the CDR3 is TGCGCCAGCAGCTTGGAAGGGACAGGGGGTTCACCCCTCCACTTT. Translating it yields CASSLEGTGGSPLHF.

V is TRBV4-1 and J is TRBJ2-2; 12 bases line up with TRBD2. This CDR3 is 19 amino acids long. Trimming removed 1 base from V and 0 bases from J; junction bases left unmatched: 6. CDR1 and CDR2 from the germline V gene are MGHRA and YSYEKL. This CDR3 is CASSQGLAGDAANTGELFF. CDR3 sequence (DNA): TGCGCCAGCAGCCAAGGACTAGCGGGAGATGCCGCGAACACCGGGGAGCTGTTTTTT.